The T cell receptor beta chain described here comes from a study of blood T cell repertoires in COVID-19. V lost 3 bases, J lost 0 bases, and 9 bases lay in between. This CDR3 has 15 residues. Germline V gene lookup returns CDR1 KGHSH and CDR2 LQKENI. Original analysis: Amplifying reference gene primers gave estimates of nucleated cell counts. The method was immunoSEQ multiplex PCR; TCRdb's version includes in-frame clones alone and lacks a portion of them. V, J and clone size were drawn from that table, and D and trimming were deduced from the DNA. This sample has approximately 450,000 clones; around 89% occur once, and the top ten carry around 4.4%.

The sequenced sample consisted of peripheral blood. The rearrangement uses TRBV18 and TRBJ1-3; perhaps TRBD1 as D (5 bases). This TCR derives from a woman younger than 45 with acute or convalescent COVID-19. The CDR3 protein is CASSPDTSSGNTIYF. The CDR3, as DNA: TGTGCCAGCTCACCGGACACCAGCTCTGGAAACACCATATATTTT.